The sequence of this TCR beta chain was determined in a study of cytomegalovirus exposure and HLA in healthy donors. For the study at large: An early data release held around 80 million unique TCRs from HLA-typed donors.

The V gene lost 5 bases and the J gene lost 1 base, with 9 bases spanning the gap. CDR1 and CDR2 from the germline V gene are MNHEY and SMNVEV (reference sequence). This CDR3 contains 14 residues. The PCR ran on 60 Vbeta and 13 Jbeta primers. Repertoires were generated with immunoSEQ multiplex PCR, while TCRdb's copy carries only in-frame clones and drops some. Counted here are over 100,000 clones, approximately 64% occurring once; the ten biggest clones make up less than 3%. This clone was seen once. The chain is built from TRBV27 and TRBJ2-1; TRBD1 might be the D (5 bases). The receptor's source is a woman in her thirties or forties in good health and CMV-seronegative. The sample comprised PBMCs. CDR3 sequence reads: CASSADISYNEQFF. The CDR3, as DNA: TGTGCCAGCAGTGCGGACATATCCTACAATGAGCAGTTCTTC.